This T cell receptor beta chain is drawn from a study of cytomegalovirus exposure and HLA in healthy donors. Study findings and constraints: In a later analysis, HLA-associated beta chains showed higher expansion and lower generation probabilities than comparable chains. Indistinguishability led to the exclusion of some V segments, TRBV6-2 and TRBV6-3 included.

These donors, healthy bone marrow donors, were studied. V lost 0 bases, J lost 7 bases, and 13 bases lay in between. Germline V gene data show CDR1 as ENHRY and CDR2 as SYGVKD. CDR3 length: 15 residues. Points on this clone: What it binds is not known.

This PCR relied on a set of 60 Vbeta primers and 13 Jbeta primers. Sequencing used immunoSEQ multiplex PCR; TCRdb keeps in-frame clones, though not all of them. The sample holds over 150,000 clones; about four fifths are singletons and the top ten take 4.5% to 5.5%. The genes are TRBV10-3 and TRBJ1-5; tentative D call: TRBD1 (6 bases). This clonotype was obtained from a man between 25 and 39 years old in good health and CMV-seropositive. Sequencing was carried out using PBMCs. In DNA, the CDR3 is TGTGCCATCAGTGAGTCTGCAGGGGTGGGACAGCCCCAGCATTTT. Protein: CAISESAGVGQPQHF.